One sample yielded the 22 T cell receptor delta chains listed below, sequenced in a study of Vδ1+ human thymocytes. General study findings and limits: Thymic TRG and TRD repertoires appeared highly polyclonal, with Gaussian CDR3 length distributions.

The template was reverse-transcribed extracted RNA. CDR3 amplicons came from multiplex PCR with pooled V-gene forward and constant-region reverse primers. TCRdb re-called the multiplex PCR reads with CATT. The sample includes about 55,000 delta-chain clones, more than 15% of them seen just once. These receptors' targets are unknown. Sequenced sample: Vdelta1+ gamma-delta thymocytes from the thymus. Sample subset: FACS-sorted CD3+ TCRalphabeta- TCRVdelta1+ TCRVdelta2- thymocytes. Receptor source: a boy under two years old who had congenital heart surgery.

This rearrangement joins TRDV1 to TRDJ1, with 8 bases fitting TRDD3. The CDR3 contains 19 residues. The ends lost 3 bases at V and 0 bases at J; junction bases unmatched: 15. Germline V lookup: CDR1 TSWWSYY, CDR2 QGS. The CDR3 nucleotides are TGTGCTCTTGGGGATTCTCTTCCTTTCCCACTGGGGGACACCGATAAACTCATCTTT. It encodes CALGDSLPFPLGDTDKLIF.

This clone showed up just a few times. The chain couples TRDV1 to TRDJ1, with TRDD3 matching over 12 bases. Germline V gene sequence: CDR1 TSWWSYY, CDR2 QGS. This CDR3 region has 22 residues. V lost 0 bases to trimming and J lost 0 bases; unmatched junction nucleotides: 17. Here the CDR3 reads CALGELSSGTGGYRGYTDKLIF. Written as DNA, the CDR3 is TGTGCTCTTGGGGAACTCAGCAGTGGAACTGGGGGATACAGGGGGTACACCGATAAACTCATCTTT.

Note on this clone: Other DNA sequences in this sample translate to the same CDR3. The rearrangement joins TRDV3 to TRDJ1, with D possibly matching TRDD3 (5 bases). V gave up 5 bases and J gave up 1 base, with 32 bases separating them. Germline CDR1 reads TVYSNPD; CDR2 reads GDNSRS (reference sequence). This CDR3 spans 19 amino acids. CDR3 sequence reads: CAPPRGSAGGLGSTDKLIF. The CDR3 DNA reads TGTGCCCCCCCTCGTGGATCCGCTGGAGGATTGGGGTCCACCGATAAACTCATCTTT.

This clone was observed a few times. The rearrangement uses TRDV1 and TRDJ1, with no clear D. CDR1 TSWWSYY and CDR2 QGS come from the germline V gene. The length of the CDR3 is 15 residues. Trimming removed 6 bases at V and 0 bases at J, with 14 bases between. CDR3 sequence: CALGPRAGDTDKLIF. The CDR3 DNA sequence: TGTGCTCTTGGCCCCAGAGCAGGAGACACCGATAAACTCATCTTT.

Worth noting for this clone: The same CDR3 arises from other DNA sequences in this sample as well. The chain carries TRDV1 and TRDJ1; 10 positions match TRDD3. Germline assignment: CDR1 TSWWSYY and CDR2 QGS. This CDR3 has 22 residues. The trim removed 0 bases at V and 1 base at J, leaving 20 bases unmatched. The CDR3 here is CALGELVPKSTGGLWGTDKLIF. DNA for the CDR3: TGTGCTCTTGGGGAACTAGTCCCGAAAAGTACTGGGGGATTATGGGGCACCGATAAACTCATCTTT.

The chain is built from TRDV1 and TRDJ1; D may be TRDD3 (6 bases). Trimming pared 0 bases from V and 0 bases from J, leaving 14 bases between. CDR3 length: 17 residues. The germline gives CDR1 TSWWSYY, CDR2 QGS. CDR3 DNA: TGTGCTCTTGGGGAACTGGGGTGGGGGTTAAACACCGATAAACTCATCTTT. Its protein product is CALGELGWGLNTDKLIF.

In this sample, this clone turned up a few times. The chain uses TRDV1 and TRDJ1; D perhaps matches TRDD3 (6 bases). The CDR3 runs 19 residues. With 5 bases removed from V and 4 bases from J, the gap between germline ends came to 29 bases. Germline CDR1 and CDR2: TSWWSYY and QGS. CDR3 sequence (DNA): TGTGCTCTTGGGACCGTCCGTCCGAGGTGGGGGCTGCGTAGCGATAAACTCATCTTT. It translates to CALGTVRPRWGLRSDKLIF.

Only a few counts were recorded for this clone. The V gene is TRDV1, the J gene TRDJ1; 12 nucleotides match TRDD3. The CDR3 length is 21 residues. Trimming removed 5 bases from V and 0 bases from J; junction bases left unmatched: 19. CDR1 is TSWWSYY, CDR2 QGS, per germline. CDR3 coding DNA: TGTGCTCTTGGGACCCCAATTCCTACCAACTGGGGGATACCGAACACCGATAAACTCATCTTT. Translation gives CALGTPIPTNWGIPNTDKLIF.

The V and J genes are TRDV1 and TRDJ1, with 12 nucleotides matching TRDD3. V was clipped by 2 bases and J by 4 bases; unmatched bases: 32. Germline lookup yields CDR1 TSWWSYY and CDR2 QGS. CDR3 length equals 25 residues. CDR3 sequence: CALGESSPACNPSVLGDTGFDKLIF. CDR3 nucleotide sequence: TGTGCTCTTGGGGAATCTTCACCAGCCTGTAATCCTTCTGTACTGGGGGATACTGGCTTCGATAAACTCATCTTT.

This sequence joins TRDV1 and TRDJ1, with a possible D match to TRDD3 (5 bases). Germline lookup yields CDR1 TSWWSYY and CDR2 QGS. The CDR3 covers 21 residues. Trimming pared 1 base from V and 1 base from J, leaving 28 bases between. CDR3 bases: TGTGCTCTTGGGGAACGGGGTCTTGAACTGGCCACCAACTGGCTCACCGATAAACTCATCTTT. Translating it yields CALGERGLELATNWLTDKLIF.

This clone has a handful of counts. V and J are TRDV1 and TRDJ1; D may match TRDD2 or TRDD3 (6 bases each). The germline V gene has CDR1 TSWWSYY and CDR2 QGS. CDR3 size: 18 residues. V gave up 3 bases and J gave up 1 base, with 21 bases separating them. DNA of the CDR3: TGTGCTCTTGGGGAGCGCTTCCTGCGGGGTGGGGGCACCGATAAACTCATCTTT. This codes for CALGERFLRGGGTDKLIF.

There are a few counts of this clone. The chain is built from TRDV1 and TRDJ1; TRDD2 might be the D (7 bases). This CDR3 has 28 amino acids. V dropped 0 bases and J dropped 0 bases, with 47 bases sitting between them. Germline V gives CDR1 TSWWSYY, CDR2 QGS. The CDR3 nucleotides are TGTGCTCTTGGGGAACTGGACCCCCCTTTCCTACCGGCAACCGCAAGCGGCCTCCTGGGGTGGTACACCGATAAACTCATCTTT. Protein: CALGELDPPFLPATASGLLGWYTDKLIF.

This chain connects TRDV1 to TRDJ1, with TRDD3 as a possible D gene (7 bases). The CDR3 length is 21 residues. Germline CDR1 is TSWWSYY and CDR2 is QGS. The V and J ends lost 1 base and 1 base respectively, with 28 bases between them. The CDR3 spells CALGEPSLPDGWGLGTDKLIF. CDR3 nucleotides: TGTGCTCTTGGGGAACCATCTCTTCCTGATGGCTGGGGGTTAGGCACCGATAAACTCATCTTT.

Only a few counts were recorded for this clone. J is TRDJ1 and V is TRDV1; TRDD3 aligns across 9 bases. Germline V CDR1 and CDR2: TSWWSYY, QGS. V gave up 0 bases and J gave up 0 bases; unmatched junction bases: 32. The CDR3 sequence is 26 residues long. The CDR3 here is CALGELDGGGGRRTTGGEPYTDKLIF. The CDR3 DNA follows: TGTGCTCTTGGGGAACTTGACGGGGGTGGTGGACGACGGACTACTGGGGGAGAACCCTACACCGATAAACTCATCTTT.

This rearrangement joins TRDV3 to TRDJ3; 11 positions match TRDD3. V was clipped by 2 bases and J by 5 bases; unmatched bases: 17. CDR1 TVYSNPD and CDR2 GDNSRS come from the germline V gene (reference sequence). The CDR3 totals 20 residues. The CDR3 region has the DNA TGTGCCTTTGGGGTAGGGCAATACTGGGGGATAGACCGGGACACCCGACAGATGTTTTTC. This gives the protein CAFGVGQYWGIDRDTRQMFF.

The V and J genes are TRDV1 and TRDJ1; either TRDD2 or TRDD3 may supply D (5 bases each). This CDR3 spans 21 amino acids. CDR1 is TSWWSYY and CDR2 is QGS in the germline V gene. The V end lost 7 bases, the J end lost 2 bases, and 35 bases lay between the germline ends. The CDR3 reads CALEDLPPILEDNIMTDKLIF. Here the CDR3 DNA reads TGTGCTCTTGAAGATCTTCCACCCATACTGGAGGATAATATTATGACCGATAAACTCATCTTT.

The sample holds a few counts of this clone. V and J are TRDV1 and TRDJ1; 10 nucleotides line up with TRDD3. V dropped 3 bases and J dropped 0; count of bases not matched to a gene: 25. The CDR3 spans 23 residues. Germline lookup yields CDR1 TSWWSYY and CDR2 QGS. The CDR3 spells CALGDFATIGGGYPILYTDKLIF. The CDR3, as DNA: TGTGCTCTTGGGGATTTCGCTACTATAGGTGGGGGATACCCTATTTTGTACACCGATAAACTCATCTTT.

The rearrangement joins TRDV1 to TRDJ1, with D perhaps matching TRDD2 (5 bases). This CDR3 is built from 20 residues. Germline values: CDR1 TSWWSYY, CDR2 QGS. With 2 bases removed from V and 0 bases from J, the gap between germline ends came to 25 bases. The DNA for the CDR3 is TGTGCTCTTGGGGAAGATGGCGACCCTACTAGTGGGTGGTACACCGATAAACTCATCTTT. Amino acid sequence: CALGEDGDPTSGWYTDKLIF.

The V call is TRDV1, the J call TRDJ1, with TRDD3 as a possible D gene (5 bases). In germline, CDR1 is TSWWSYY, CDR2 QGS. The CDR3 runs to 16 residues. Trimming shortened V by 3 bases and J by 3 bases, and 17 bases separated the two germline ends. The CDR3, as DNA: TGTGCTCTTGGGGACGAGATTCCCCTGGGCTCCGATAAACTCATCTTT. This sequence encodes CALGDEIPLGSDKLIF.

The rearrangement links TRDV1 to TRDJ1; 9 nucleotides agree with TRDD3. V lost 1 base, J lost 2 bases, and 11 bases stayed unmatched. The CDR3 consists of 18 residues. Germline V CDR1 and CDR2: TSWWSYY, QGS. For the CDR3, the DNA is TGTGCTCTTGGGGAACCCCCCTTCCTGCTGGGGGATACCGATAAACTCATCTTT. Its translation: CALGEPPFLLGDTDKLIF.

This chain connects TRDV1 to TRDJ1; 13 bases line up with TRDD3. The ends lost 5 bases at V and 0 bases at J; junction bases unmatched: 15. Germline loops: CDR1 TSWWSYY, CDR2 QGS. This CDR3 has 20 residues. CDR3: CALGLPTGGYEQEYTDKLIF. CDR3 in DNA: TGTGCTCTTGGGCTTCCTACTGGGGGATACGAGCAAGAGTACACCGATAAACTCATCTTT.

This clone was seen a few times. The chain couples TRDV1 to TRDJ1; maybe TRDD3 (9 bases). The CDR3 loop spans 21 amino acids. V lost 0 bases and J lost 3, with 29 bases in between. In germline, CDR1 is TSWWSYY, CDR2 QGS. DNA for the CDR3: TGTGCTCTTGGGGAACTACCTTCCTTCGCTTCCTACGGGGATACGGCCGATAAACTCATCTTT. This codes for CALGELPSFASYGDTADKLIF.